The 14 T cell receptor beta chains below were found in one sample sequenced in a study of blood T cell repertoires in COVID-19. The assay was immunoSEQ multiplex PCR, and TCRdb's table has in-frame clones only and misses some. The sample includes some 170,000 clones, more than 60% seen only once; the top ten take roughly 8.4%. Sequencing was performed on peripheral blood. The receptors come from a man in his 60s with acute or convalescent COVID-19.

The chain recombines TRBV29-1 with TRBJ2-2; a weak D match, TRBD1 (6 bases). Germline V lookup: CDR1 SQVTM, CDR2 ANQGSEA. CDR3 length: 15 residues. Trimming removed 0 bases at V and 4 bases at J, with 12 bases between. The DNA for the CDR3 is TGCAGCGTTGAAGAAGCTGGGGGCAGCACCGGGGAGCTGTTTTTT. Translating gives CSVEEAGGSTGELFF.

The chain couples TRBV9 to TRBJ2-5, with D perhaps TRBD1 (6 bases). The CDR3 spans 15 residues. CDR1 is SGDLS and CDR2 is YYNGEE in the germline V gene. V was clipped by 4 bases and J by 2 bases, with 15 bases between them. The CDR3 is CASSPNSGQQETQYF. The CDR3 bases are TGTGCCAGCAGCCCCAACTCCGGACAGCAAGAGACCCAGTACTTC.

CDR3 sequence: CASSYGAGGLQPQHF. DNA for the CDR3: TGTGCCAGCAGTTACGGGGCAGGGGGCCTTCAGCCCCAGCATTTT. This sequence joins TRBV6-5 and TRBJ1-5; the match to TRBD1 covers 8 bases. This CDR3 is built from 15 residues. J was trimmed by 6 bases and V by 2 bases; bases with no gene match: 6. The germline V gene has CDR1 MNHEY and CDR2 SVGAGI.

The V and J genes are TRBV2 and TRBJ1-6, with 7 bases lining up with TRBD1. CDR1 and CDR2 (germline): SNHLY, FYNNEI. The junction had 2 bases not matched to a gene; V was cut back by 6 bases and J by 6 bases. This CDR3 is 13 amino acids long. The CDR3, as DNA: TGTGCCAGCAGGGGACAGTTTAATTCACCCCTCCACTTT. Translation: CASRGQFNSPLHF. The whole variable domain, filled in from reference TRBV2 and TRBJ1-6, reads EPEVTQTPSHQVTQMGQEVILRCVPISNHLYFYWYRQILGQKVEFLVSFYNNEISEKSEIFDDQFSVERPDGSNFTLKIRSTKLEDSAMYFCASRGQFNSPLHFGNGTRLTVT.

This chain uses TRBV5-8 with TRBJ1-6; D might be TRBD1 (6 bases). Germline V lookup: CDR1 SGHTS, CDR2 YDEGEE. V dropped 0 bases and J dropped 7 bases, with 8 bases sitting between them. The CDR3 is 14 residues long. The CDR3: CASSLGQGNSPLHF. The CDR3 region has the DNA TGTGCCAGCAGCTTGGGCCAGGGGAATTCACCCCTCCACTTT.

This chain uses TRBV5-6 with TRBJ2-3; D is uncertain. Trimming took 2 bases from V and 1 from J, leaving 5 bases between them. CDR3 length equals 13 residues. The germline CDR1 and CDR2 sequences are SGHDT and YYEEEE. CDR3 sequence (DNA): TGTGCCAGCAGCTTTAGTGGCACAGATACGCAGTATTTT. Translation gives CASSFSGTDTQYF.

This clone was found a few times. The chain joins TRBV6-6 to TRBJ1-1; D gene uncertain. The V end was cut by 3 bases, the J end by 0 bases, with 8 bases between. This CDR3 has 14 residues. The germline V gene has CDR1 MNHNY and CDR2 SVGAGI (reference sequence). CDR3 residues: CASSYRVMNTEAFF. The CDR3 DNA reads TGTGCCAGCAGTTATCGGGTTATGAACACTGAAGCTTTCTTT.

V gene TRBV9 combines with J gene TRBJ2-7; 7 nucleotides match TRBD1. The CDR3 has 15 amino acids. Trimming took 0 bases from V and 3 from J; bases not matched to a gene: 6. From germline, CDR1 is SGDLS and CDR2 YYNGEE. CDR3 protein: CASSVAAGGVYEQYF. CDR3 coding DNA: TGTGCCAGCAGCGTAGCGGCAGGGGGTGTCTACGAGCAGTACTTC.

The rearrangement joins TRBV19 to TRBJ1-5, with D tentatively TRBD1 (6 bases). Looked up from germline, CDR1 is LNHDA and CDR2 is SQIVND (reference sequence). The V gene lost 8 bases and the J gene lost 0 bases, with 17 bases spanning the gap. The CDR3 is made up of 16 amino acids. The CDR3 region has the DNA TGTGCCAGTCGGGGGGCAGCCTTTTATAGCAATCAGCCCCAGCATTTT. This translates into CASRGAAFYSNQPQHF.

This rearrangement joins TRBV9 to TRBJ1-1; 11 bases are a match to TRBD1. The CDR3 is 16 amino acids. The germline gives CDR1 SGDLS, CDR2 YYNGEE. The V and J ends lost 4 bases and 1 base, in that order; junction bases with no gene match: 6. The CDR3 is CASSNPGTGGNTEAFF. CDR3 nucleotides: TGTGCCAGCAGCAATCCCGGGACAGGGGGGAACACTGAAGCTTTCTTT.

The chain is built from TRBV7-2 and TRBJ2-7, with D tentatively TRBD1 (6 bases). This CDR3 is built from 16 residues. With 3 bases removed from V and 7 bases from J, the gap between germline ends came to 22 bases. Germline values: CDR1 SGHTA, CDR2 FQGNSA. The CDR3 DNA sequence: TGTGCCAGCAGCTTCCTCCTGACAGGCAGCCCGGGGGAGCAGTACTTC. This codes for CASSFLLTGSPGEQYF.

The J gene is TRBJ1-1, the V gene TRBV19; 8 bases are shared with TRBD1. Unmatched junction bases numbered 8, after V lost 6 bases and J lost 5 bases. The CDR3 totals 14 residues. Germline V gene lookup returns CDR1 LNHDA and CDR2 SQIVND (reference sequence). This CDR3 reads CASRSDRGKTEAFF. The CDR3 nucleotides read TGTGCCAGTAGATCAGACAGGGGAAAAACTGAAGCTTTCTTT.

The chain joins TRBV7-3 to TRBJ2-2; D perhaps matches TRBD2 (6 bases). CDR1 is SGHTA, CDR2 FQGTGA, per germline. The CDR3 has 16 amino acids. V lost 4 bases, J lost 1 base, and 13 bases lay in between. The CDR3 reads CASSSDSGLNTGELFF. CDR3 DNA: TGTGCCAGCAGCTCGGATTCGGGACTGAACACCGGGGAGCTGTTTTTT. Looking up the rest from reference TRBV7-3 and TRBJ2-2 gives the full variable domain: GAGVSQTPSNKVTEKGKYVELRCDPISGHTALYWYRQSLGQGPEFLIYFQGTGAADDSGLPNDRFFAVRPEGSVSTLKIQRTERGDSAVYLCASSSDSGLNTGELFFGEGSRLTVL.

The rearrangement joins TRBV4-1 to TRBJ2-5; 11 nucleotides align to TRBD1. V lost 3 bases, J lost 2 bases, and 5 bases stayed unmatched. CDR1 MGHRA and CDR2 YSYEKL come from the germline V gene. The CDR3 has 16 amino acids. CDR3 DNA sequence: TGCGCCAGCAGCCATCCGGGACAGGGGGGTCAAGAGACCCAGTACTTC. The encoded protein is CASSHPGQGGQETQYF.